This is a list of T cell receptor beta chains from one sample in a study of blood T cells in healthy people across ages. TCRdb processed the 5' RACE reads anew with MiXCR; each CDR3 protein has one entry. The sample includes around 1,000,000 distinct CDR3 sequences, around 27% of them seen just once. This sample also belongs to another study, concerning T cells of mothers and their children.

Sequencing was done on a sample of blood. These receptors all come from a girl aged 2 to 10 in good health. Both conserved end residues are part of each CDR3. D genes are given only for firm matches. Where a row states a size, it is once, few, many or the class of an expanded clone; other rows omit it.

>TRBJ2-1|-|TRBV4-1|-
TGCGCCAGCAGCCTCCGGGGCGGGACGGGCAATGAGCAGTTCTTC
CASSLRGGTGNEQFF
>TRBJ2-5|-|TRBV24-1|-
TGTGCCACCAGTGGTGGAAGCGGACAAGAGACCCAGTACTTC
CATSGGSGQETQYF
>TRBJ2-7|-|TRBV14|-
TGTGCCAGCAGCAACCCTAGTCCCCCTTACGAGCAGTACTTC
CASSNPSPPYEQYF
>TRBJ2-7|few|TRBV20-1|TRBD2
TGCAGTGCTATATACCATAGCGGGACCACCCGGTACGAGCAGTACTTC
CSAIYHSGTTRYEQYF
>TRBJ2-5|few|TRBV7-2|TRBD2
TGTGCCAGCAGCTGGACCTTAGCGGGGGGGCACGAGACCCAGTACTTC
CASSWTLAGGHETQYF
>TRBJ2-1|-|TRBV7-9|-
TGTGCCAGCAGTCCCCTTGACAGTTACAATGAGCAGTTCTTC
CASSPLDSYNEQFF
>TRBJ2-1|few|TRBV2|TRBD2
TGTGCCAGCACCGGGATAGCGGGAGACAATGAGCAGTTCTTC
CASTGIAGDNEQFF
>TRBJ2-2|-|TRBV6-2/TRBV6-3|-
TGTGCCAGCAGCGTCTGGACCGGGGAGCTGTTTTTT
CASSVWTGELFF
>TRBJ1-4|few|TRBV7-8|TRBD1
TGTGCCAGCAGCTTCCGGGACAGGGGAGGGCTCCGTAATGAAAAACTGTTTTTT
CASSFRDRGGLRNEKLFF
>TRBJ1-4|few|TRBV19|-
TGTGCCAGTAGTATCCCCGGGCGAAAACTGTTTTTT
CASSIPGRKLFF
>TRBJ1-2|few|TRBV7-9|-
TGTGCCGCGACACAGGGCGCGTATGGCTACACCTTC
CAATQGAYGYTF
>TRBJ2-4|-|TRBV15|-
TGTGCCACCAGCAGAGTCGCAGGCGATTCGGGGGTCTGGCTCGGTCGTATTCAGTACTTC
CATSRVAGDSGVWLGRIQYF
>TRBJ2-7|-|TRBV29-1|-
TGCAGCGCGGGTGGGGGAAACTCCTACGAGCAGTACTTC
CSAGGGNSYEQYF
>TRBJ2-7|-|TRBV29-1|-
TGCAGCGTCAAGGACACCTACGAGCAGTACTTC
CSVKDTYEQYF
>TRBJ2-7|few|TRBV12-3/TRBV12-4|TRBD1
TGTGCCAGCAGCTTAAACAGGGGCGAGCAGTACTTC
CASSLNRGEQYF
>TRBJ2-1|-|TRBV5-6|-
TGTGCCAGCAGCACCCGGGACATATACAATGAGCAGTTCTTC
CASSTRDIYNEQFF
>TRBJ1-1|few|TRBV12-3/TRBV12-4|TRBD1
TGTGCCAGCAGTCGGACAGGATTGACTGAAGCTTTCTTT
CASSRTGLTEAFF
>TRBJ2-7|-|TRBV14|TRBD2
TGTGCCAGCAGGAAAACCGGGACTAGTACTCTCGAGCAGTACTTC
CASRKTGTSTLEQYF
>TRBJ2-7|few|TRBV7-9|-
TGTGCCAGCAGCTTGCGGACGGCCTCCTACGAGCAGTACTTC
CASSLRTASYEQYF
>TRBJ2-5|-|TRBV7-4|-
TGTGCCAGCAGCTTAGAATATAGGAGGACCCCCAGGGCAGAGACCCAGTACTTC
CASSLEYRRTPRAETQYF
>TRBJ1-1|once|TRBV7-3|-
TGTGCCAGCAGCCAGCATAAAACAGGGATGGTTGACACTGAAGCTTTCTTT
CASSQHKTGMVDTEAFF
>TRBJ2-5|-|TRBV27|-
TGTGCCAGCACCGCGTGGGCAGAAAGCTACAATGAGCAGTACTTC
CASTAWAESYNEQYF
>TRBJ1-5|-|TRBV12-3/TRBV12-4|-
TGTGCCAGCAGTTTAGTGTCTAGCCCTACGCCCCAGCATTTT
CASSLVSSPTPQHF
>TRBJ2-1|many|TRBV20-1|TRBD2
TGCAGTGCTAAACTAGCGGGGACATCCTACAATGAGCAGTTCTTC
CSAKLAGTSYNEQFF
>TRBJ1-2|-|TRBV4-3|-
TGCGCCAGCAGCCAAGGAATCGCGAGGGGGGACTATGGCTACACCTTC
CASSQGIARGDYGYTF
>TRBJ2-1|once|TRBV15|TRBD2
TGTGCCACCAGCAGAGATCGGGCGGGAGACAATGAGCAGTTCTTC
CATSRDRAGDNEQFF